The 25 T cell receptor beta chains presented below share a single source sample, sequenced in a study of T cells in Graves' hyperthyroidism and ophthalmopathy. RNA transcripts yielded amplified TCR beta CDR3 regions. First-round RT-PCR targeting the TCR CDR3 was performed with the HTBI primer set. TCRdb redid the calling of the multiplex PCR reads with MiXCR, one entry per CDR3 protein. The data contain under 350,000 distinct CDR3 sequences, about 13% of them singletons. The sample taken for sequencing was blood. These receptors were collected from a woman aged 40 to 50 with Graves' ophthalmopathy.

This clonotype was seen many times. The genes are TRBV29-1 and TRBJ1-1; D perhaps matches TRBD1 (5 bases). The CDR3 is made up of 13 amino acids. V was trimmed by 5 bases and J by 8 bases, leaving 18 bases between them. Per the germline V gene, CDR1 is SQVTM and CDR2 is ANQGSEA. This CDR3 is CSVTKSRVTEAFF. As DNA, the CDR3 is TGCAGCGTTACAAAATCCAGGGTGACCGAAGCTTTCTTT.

This clonotype was seen a single time. A clone one base away is much larger, so this may be a read error. The gene calls are TRBV12-3 or TRBV12-4 and TRBJ2-7, with 8 bases lining up with TRBD2. The CDR3 is made up of 14 amino acids. CDR3: CASSLAGSSCEQYF. The CDR3 coding sequence is TGTGCCAGCAGTCTAGCGGGTTCCTCCTGCGAGCAGTACTTC.

This rearrangement joins TRBV28 to TRBJ1-2; tentatively, D is TRBD1 (6 bases). Deletions cut 4 bases from V and 4 bases from J, with 16 bases between. The CDR3 totals 15 residues. The germline gives CDR1 MDHEN, CDR2 SYDVKM. CDR3 in DNA: TGTGCCAGCAGTTGGGACAAGGGATTACTCTATGGCTACACCTTC. It specifies CASSWDKGLLYGYTF.

The chain joins TRBV29-1 to TRBJ2-3; D not resolved. This CDR3 is built from 13 residues. Germline lookup yields CDR1 SQVTM and CDR2 ANQGSEA. Trimming stripped 7 bases from V and 0 bases from J, with 11 bases between. Here the CDR3 reads CSGRPTSTDTQYF. The CDR3, as DNA: TGCAGCGGCCGTCCTACTAGCACAGATACGCAGTATTTT.

Many counts were recorded for this clonotype. The rearrangement joins TRBV20-1 to TRBJ2-4; perhaps TRBD2 as D (6 bases). Germline assignment: CDR1 DFQATT and CDR2 SNEGSKA (reference sequence). Trimming cost V 6 bases and J 0 bases, with 9 bases left between them. This CDR3 comprises 13 residues. The CDR3 DNA is TGCAGTGCCACGGGACTAGCCAAAAACATTCAGTACTTC. This sequence encodes CSATGLAKNIQYF.

This clonotype was observed at least ten times. The rearrangement uses TRBV20-1 and TRBJ2-5, with D maybe TRBD2 (5 bases). Trimming took off 5 bases at V and 6 bases at J, with 10 bases between the two ends. Germline loops: CDR1 DFQATT, CDR2 SNEGSKA (reference sequence). CDR3 length: 11 amino acids. The DNA for the CDR3 is TGCAGTGCTGAAGACGGGAAGACCCAGTACTTC. It encodes CSAEDGKTQYF.

The chain is built from TRBV11-2 and TRBJ2-1, with 8 bases aligning to TRBD1. CDR1 and CDR2 (germline): SGHAT, FQNNGV. The junction had 5 bases not matched to a gene; V was cut back by 5 bases and J by 5 bases. CDR3 size: 14 residues. The CDR3 sequence: CASSTRTGNNEQFF. The CDR3 DNA is TGTGCCAGCAGCACCCGGACAGGGAACAATGAGCAGTTCTTC.

This clonotype occurred many times. The chain uses TRBV3-1 and TRBJ1-1; D unclear. V was cut by 5 bases and J by 5 bases, with 6 bases left in between. The CDR3 consists of 11 residues. CDR1 LGHDT and CDR2 YNNKEL come from the germline V gene (reference sequence). The CDR3 DNA is TGTGCCAGCAGCGACGGTACTGAAGCTTTCTTT. This translates into CASSDGTEAFF. The full variable domain, with the rest looked up from reference TRBV3-1 and TRBJ1-1, is DTAVSQTPKYLVTQMGNDKSIKCEQNLGHDTMYWYKQDSKKFLKIMFSYNNKELIINETVPNRFSPKSPDKAHLNLHINSLELGDSAVYFCASSDGTEAFFGQGTRLTVV.

This clonotype has a count of ten or more. This chain connects TRBV27 to TRBJ2-3, with TRBD2 identical over 7 bases. This CDR3 spans 15 amino acids. V was clipped by 4 bases and J by 2 bases; unmatched bases: 6. Germline V gives CDR1 MNHEY, CDR2 SMNVEV (reference sequence). CDR3 in amino acids: CASSSPSGPTDTQYF. CDR3 DNA: TGTGCCAGCAGTTCCCCTAGCGGCCCCACAGATACGCAGTATTTT.

This clonotype was seen at least ten times. The chain uses TRBV27 and TRBJ1-1; maybe TRBD1 (5 bases). Per the germline V gene, CDR1 is MNHEY and CDR2 is SMNVEV (reference sequence). Trimming took off 5 bases at V and 7 bases at J, with 11 bases between the two ends. This CDR3 spans 12 amino acids. CDR3 DNA: TGTGCCAGCAGTGAGGGGACTAGTGAAGCTTTCTTT. Translated, it gives CASSEGTSEAFF.

This clonotype was detected a few times. J is TRBJ1-6 and V is TRBV6-1; TRBD1 matches at 7 bases. Germline loops: CDR1 MNHNS, CDR2 SASEGT. The length of the CDR3 is 16 residues. V trimming: 6 bases; J trimming: 0 bases; junction bases outside the gene matches: 5. CDR3 nucleotides: TGTGCCAGCAGCTCGGACAGGATCTCCTATAATTCACCCCTCCACTTT. Translated: CASSSDRISYNSPLHF.

This clonotype was seen more than once but under ten times. The CDR3 sequence is CASSDVGVVPGANVLTF. The CDR3, as DNA: TGTGCCAGCAGTGACGTAGGGGTGGTCCCTGGGGCCAACGTCCTGACTTTC. The chain combines TRBV2 with TRBJ2-6, with D maybe TRBD1 (5 bases). The length of the CDR3 is 17 residues. Between the trimmed V and J ends, which lost 3 bases and 2 bases, there was a span of 14 bases. Germline V lookup: CDR1 SNHLY, CDR2 FYNNEI.

This clonotype appeared a few times. The rearrangement joins TRBV3-1 to TRBJ2-7, with D unresolved. Germline CDR1 is LGHDT and CDR2 is YNNKEL (reference sequence). The CDR3 covers 14 residues. Trimming took off 2 bases at V and 2 bases at J, with 10 bases between the two ends. CDR3 coding DNA: TGTGCCAGCAGCCAAAAGATCTTCCCCTACGAGCAGTACTTC. Encoded protein: CASSQKIFPYEQYF.

In this sample, this clonotype turned up a few times. The rearrangement uses TRBV4-1 and TRBJ2-2; 8 nucleotides line up with TRBD2. V lost 5 bases, J lost 0 bases, and 11 bases stayed unmatched. This CDR3 is 18 amino acids long. In germline, CDR1 is MGHRA, CDR2 YSYEKL. CDR3 sequence (DNA): TGCGCCAGCAGCGGCGGGGGAGCGGGGGACGCGAACACCGGGGAGCTGTTTTTT. This gives the protein CASSGGGAGDANTGELFF.

J is TRBJ2-7 and V is TRBV6-1, with TRBD2 matching 9 bases. The CDR3 runs 15 residues. V gave up 6 bases and J gave up 6 bases; unmatched junction bases: 12. Germline assignment: CDR1 MNHNS and CDR2 SASEGT. CDR3 in amino acids: CASRPSEAGGSEQYF. The CDR3, as DNA: TGTGCCAGCAGGCCAAGTGAAGCGGGAGGTTCCGAGCAGTACTTC.

The J gene is TRBJ2-1, the V gene TRBV3-1, with D possibly TRBD1 on 6 matching bases. The germline V and J ends were trimmed by 1 base and 5 bases, with 12 bases remaining between them. The CDR3 is 15 residues long. Germline lookup yields CDR1 LGHDT and CDR2 YNNKEL (reference sequence). CDR3 nucleotides: TGTGCCAGCAGCCAAGCAGGGGACGCAAACAATGAGCAGTTCTTC. Residues: CASSQAGDANNEQFF.

This clonotype was detected many times. The gene calls are TRBV6-6 and TRBJ1-2, with D perhaps TRBD1 (5 bases). The CDR3 length is 15 residues. V lost 0 bases and J 7 bases, leaving 15 bases between the germline ends. Germline V gene sequence: CDR1 MNHNY, CDR2 SVGAGI (reference sequence). The CDR3 nucleotides are TGTGCCAGCAGTTACTCGGGGGGTGCAGGCGGTGGCTACACCTTC. Its translation is CASSYSGGAGGGYTF.

The table lists this clonotype with many counts. The rearrangement links TRBV7-8 to TRBJ1-5; D call uncertain. The CDR3 totals 13 residues. V was trimmed by 5 bases and J by 5 bases, leaving 10 bases between them. The V gene's germline CDR1 is SGHVS and CDR2 FQNEAQ. The CDR3 DNA follows: TGTGCCAGCAGCCCAGCGGTCCATCAGCCCCAGCATTTT. Its translation is CASSPAVHQPQHF.

The rearrangement links TRBV4-1 to TRBJ1-5; D unclear. Per the germline V gene, CDR1 is MGHRA and CDR2 is YSYEKL. This CDR3 region has 15 residues. Trimming left V 8 bases short and J 1 base short, with 15 bases between. CDR3 DNA: TGCGCCAGCTGCCCCCAATCGGGGAGCAATCAGCCCCAGCATTTT. Translation gives CASCPQSGSNQPQHF.

This clonotype was recorded at least ten times. The chain carries TRBV12-3 or TRBV12-4 and TRBJ1-1, with D perhaps matching TRBD1 (6 bases). The CDR3 length is 13 residues. V gave up 6 bases and J gave up 1 base, with 9 bases separating them. CDR3 in amino acids: CASSLQGNTEAFF. The CDR3 DNA sequence: TGTGCCAGCAGCCTACAGGGGAACACTGAAGCTTTCTTT.

In regard to this clonotype: A read error may be the cause here, since a much bigger clone is one base away. The rearrangement uses TRBV10-1 and TRBJ2-1, with a weak D call TRBD1 (6 bases). Germline V gene sequence: CDR1 WNHNN, CDR2 SYGVQD (reference sequence). The CDR3 consists of 13 residues. The CDR3 region is CAISEWTDNEQFF. The CDR3 DNA is TGCGCCATCAGTGAGTGGACAGACAATGAGCAGTTCTTC.

This clonotype was counted ten times or more. The V call is TRBV5-8, the J call TRBJ2-2, with D possibly called TRBD1 or TRBD2 (5 bases each). From germline, CDR1 is SGHTS and CDR2 YDEGEE. V gave up 4 bases and J gave up 7 bases, with 14 bases separating them. This CDR3 region has 14 residues. CDR3 nucleotide sequence: TGTGCCAGCAGCCCTCTAGAGGGGCTCGGGGAGCTGTTTTTT. Encoded protein: CASSPLEGLGELFF.

CDR3 loop: CATGTANTGELFF. CDR3 bases: TGTGCCACCGGGACAGCGAACACCGGGGAGCTGTTTTTT. The chain employs TRBV5-6 and TRBJ2-2; 7 bases are a match to TRBD1. V shed 9 bases, J shed 0 bases, and the junction held 2 bases outside the gene matches. Per the germline V gene, CDR1 is SGHDT and CDR2 is YYEEEE. The CDR3 contains 13 residues. Supplemented by reference TRBV5-6 and TRBJ2-2, the full variable domain reads DAGVTQSPTHLIKTRGQQVTLRCSPKSGHDTVSWYQQALGQGPQFIFQYYEEEERQRGNFPDRFSGHQFPNYSSELNVNALLLGDSALYLCATGTANTGELFFGEGSRLTVL.

The V call is TRBV19, the J call TRBJ1-5, with D tentatively TRBD1 (5 bases). V lost 4 bases and J 5 bases, leaving 9 bases between the germline ends. The CDR3 length is 13 residues. Germline V gene data show CDR1 as LNHDA and CDR2 as SQIVND (reference sequence). This chain's CDR3 is CASSTGVDQPQHF. The DNA of the CDR3 is TGTGCCAGTAGTACGGGGGTTGATCAGCCCCAGCATTTT. Based on the CDR3 plus reference TRBV19 and TRBJ1-5, the full variable domain is DGGITQSPKYLFRKEGQNVTLSCEQNLNHDAMYWYRQDPGQGLRLIYYSQIVNDFQKGDIAEGYSVSREKKESFPLTVTSAQKNPTAFYLCASSTGVDQPQHFGDGTRLSIL.

This clonotype has a handful of counts. The rearrangement uses TRBV19 and TRBJ2-7; the D gene could be TRBD1 or TRBD2 (5 bases each). V dropped 8 bases and J dropped 1 base, with 12 bases sitting between them. CDR3 length: 13 amino acids. The germline CDR1 and CDR2 sequences are LNHDA and SQIVND (reference sequence). This chain's CDR3 is CASGDQNSYEQYF. The CDR3 region has the DNA TGTGCCAGTGGGGACCAAAATTCCTACGAGCAGTACTTC.